The entry that follows covers one T cell receptor (beta chain) sequence. Its antigen is undetermined. This sample is part of a study of T cell responses to AZD1222 COVID-19 vaccine. The study's findings and limits: Nearly half of spike-specific TCRs reportedly go after variant regions that carry no mutations.

Whether given at about 4 or about 12 weeks, second doses were pooled. Assay: immunoSEQ multiplex PCR; the TCRdb copy retains only in-frame clones and omits some. The table lists some 140,000 clones, roughly nine tenths of them singletons. Sequences were derived from peripheral blood, sampled 28 days after the second AZD1222 dose. The clonotype was recovered from an adult who received the AZD1222 COVID-19 vaccine.

The CDR3 region has the DNA TGTGCCAGCAGCCGAGGGGGAGGGGTCTACGAGCAGTACTTC. It yields the protein CASSRGGGVYEQYF. The V gene is TRBV7-7, the J gene TRBJ2-7, with a weak D call TRBD2 (7 bases). CDR3 length: 14 amino acids. Trimming took off 5 bases at V and 3 bases at J, with 14 bases between the two ends. The V gene's germline CDR1 is SSHAT and CDR2 FNYEAQ (reference sequence).